Listed below are T cell receptor beta chains from one sample, sequenced in a study of vaccination effects on CD4 cells after COVID-19. Their antigens are not known. The table came from immunoSEQ multiplex PCR; TCRdb's copy has only in-frame clones and leaves some out. The sample has about 72,000 clones; about 80% are singletons. The sample here was CD4+ T cells from PBMCs cultured with HCoV-229E spike peptides, taken after COVID-19 vaccination. Receptors were obtained from a human donor who received a COVID-19 vaccine. CDR3s include the opening cysteine and the closing phenylalanine or tryptophan. The order of the fields is J gene, V gene, CDR3 protein.

>TRBJ1-4|TRBV15
CATSPTGTSNEKLFF
>TRBJ2-5|TRBV6-5
CASRLGTGEETQYF
>TRBJ1-1|TRBV5-1
CASSSSGSLNTEAFF
>TRBJ2-2|TRBV10-2
CASRLAGATVGELFF
>TRBJ2-1|TRBV6-5
CASSSGLAGVNEQFF
>TRBJ2-5|TRBV29-1
CSVGKGGETQYF
>TRBJ1-1|TRBV24-1
CATSDPGQGARAFF
>TRBJ1-5|TRBV4-1
CASSLKDRDNQPQHF
>TRBJ1-6|TRBV6-1
CASSGYGTEQNSPLHF
>TRBJ1-4|TRBV28
CASSLMTLLTNEKLFF